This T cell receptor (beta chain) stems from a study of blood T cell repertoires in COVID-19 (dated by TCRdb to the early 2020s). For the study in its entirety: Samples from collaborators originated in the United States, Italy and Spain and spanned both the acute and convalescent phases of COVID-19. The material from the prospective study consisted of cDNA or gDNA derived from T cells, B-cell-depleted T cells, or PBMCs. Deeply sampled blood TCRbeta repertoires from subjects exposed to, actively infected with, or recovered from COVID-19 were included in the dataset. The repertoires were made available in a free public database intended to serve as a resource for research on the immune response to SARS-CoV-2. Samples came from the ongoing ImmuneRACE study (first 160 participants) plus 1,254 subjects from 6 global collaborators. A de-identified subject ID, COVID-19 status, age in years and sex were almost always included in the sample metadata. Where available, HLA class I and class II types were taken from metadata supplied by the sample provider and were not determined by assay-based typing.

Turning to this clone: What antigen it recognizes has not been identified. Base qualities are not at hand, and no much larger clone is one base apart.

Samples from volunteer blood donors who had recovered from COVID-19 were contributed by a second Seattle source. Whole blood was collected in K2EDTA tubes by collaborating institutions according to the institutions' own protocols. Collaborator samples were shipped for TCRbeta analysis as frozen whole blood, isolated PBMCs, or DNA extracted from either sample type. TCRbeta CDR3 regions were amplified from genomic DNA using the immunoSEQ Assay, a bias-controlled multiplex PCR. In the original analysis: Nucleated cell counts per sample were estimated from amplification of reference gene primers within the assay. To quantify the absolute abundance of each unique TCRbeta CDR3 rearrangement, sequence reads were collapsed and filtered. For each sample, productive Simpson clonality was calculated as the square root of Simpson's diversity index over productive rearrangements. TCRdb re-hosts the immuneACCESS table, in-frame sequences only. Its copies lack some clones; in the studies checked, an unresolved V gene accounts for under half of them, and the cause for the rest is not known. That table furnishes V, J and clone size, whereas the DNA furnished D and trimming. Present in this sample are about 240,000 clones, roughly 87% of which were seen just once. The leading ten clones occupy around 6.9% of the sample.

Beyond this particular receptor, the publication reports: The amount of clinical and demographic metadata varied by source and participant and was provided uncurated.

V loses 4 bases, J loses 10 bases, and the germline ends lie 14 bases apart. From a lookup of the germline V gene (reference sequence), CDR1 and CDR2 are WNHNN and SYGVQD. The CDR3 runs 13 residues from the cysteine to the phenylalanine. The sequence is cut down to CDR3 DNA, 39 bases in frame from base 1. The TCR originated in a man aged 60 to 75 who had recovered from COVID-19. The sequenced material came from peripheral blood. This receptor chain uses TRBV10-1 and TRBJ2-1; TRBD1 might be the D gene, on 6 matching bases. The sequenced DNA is TGCGCCAGCAGTGCGACCCTCGGGACAGAGCAGTTCTTC. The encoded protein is CASSATLGTEQFF.